The clone carrying this T cell receptor beta chain was found a few times. What it binds is not known. Treatment defined: oral pan-JAK inhibitor, 5-10 mg twice daily. This record belongs to a study of CD8+ T cells in alopecia areata. Study in general: Tofacitinib was given for 6 to 18 months, then stopped for 6 months. The SALT score measured affected scalp surface percentage in treated patients.

Extracted from the samples, RNA was reverse transcribed into cDNA to serve as the sequencing template. Some clones are missing from TCRdb's copy, which holds only in-frame ones; the method was immunoSEQ multiplex PCR. The sample lists roughly 180,000 clones; 40% to 65% were seen once. Study outcomes and limitations: With just one nonresponder, it is still uncertain whether baseline CD8+ expansion relates to response.

Germline V gives CDR1 SQVTM, CDR2 ANQGSEA. Trimming pared 5 bases from V and 0 bases from J, leaving 8 bases between. This CDR3 is built from 13 residues. V is TRBV29-1 and J is TRBJ1-5; TRBD1 is a possible D gene (6 bases). This clonotype was obtained from a human donor with alopecia areata. This specimen consisted of CD8+ T cells sorted from blood, obtained at week 24, from a patient treated with tofacitinib. The CDR3 loop reads CSVRQDSNQPQHF. The CDR3 nucleotides are TGCAGCGTTCGACAGGATAGCAATCAGCCCCAGCATTTT.